The TCR beta chain described here comes from a study of T-cell memory formation after mild COVID-19. Overall study: Largely donor-specific TCR clusters were found.

General study points: There was a balanced CD4/CD8 profile in clones contracting day 15 to 85, and later expanders leaned CD4+. Memory from before infection featured some responding clones, which suggests cross-reactive memory joined.

Remarks on this clonotype: The antigen remains undetermined.

The V end was cut by 3 bases, the J end by 5 bases, with 18 bases between. The CDR3 extends over 16 amino acids. The germline CDR1 and CDR2 sequences are SGHRS and YFSETQ. TCR alpha and TCR beta cDNA libraries carrying sample barcodes and UMIs were produced by 5'RACE using constant-segment primers. Via MiXCR, TCRdb re-called the 5' RACE reads, giving one row per CDR3 protein. The repertoire consists of 400,000 or so distinct CDR3 sequences, with around 19% occurring once and the leading ten covering roughly 8.4%. This clonotype was obtained from an adult woman who had mild COVID-19 (a few samples of this study predate the infection). Cell type and time point are not known. This chain connects TRBV5-1 to TRBJ2-1; TRBD1 might be the D (5 bases). Sequencing was performed on PBMCs or a T cell subset sorted from them (not recorded which). The CDR3 loop is CASSSLPQDGNNEQFF. The CDR3, as DNA: TGCGCCAGCAGCTCTCTACCACAGGACGGAAACAATGAGCAGTTCTTC.